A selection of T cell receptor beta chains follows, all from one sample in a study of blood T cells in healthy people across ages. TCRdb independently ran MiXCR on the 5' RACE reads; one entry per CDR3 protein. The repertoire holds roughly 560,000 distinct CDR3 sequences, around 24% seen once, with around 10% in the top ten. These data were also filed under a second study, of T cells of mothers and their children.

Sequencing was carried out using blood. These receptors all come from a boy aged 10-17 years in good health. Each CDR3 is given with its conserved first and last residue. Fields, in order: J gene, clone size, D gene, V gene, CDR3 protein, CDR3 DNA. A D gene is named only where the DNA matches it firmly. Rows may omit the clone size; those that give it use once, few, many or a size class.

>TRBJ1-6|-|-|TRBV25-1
CASSDPNGIGQYNSPLHF
TGTGCCAGCAGTGACCCCAACGGAATAGGACAGTATAATTCACCCCTCCACTTT
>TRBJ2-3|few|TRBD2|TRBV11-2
CASSLGRLARTPDTQYF
TGTGCCAGCAGCTTAGGGAGACTAGCCCGTACCCCAGATACGCAGTATTTT
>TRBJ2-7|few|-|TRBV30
CAWSEGRGLASYEQYF
TGTGCCTGGAGTGAAGGGCGAGGGCTAGCCTCCTACGAGCAGTACTTC
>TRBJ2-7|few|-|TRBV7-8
CASSLLFRNPYEQYF
TGTGCCAGCAGCTTACTGTTTAGGAATCCCTACGAGCAGTACTTC
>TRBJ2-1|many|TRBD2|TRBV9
CASSVGASGVISSYNEQFF
TGTGCCAGCAGCGTAGGGGCTAGCGGGGTTATCAGCTCCTACAATGAGCAGTTCTTC
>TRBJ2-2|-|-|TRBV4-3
CASSQDLMGTAVTNTGELFF
TGCGCCAGCAGCCAAGATCTCATGGGAACGGCGGTTACGAACACCGGGGAGCTGTTTTTT
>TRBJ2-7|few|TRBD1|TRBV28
CASSSLGTGSLGGQYF
TGTGCCAGCAGTTCTTTAGGGACAGGGAGTTTAGGCGGGCAGTACTTC
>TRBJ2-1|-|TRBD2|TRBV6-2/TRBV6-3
CATSSGGVSYNEQFF
TGTGCCACCTCCTCGGGGGGAGTCTCCTACAATGAGCAGTTCTTC
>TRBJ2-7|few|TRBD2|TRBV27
CASSWGEGSYEQYF
TGTGCCAGCAGTTGGGGGGAGGGGTCCTACGAGCAGTACTTC
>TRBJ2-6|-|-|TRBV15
CATSSDSGANVLTF
TGTGCCACCAGCAGCGACTCTGGGGCCAACGTCCTGACTTTC
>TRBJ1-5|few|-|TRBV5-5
CASSLVTGNQPQHF
TGTGCCAGCAGCTTGGTTACAGGGAATCAGCCCCAGCATTTT
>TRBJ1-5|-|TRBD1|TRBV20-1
CSASPQGVLGNQPQHF
TGCAGTGCTAGCCCACAGGGGGTCCTTGGAAATCAGCCCCAGCATTTT
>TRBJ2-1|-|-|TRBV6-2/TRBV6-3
CASTLLTSSNEQFF
TGTGCCAGCACCCTGCTTACTTCCAGCAATGAGCAGTTCTTC
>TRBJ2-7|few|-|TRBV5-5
CASSFVPNRGSYEQYF
TGTGCCAGCAGCTTCGTCCCGAATCGGGGTTCGTACGAGCAGTACTTC
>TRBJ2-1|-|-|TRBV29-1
CSVDGDFYNEQFF
TGCAGCGTTGACGGAGACTTCTACAATGAGCAGTTCTTC
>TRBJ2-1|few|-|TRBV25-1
CASNRGAAYNEQFF
TGTGCCAGCAATAGGGGGGCAGCCTACAATGAGCAGTTCTTC
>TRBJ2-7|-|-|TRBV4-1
CASSQVLWANYEQYF
TGCGCCAGCAGCCAAGTGCTTTGGGCCAACTACGAGCAGTACTTC
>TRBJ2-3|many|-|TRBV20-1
CSAGHYTDTQYF
TGCAGTGCCGGGCACTACACAGATACGCAGTATTTT
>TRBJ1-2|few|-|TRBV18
CASSQESNYGYTF
TGTGCCAGTTCCCAGGAGTCTAACTATGGCTACACCTTC
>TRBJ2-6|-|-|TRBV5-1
CASGTDEANVLTF
TGCGCCAGTGGGACGGATGAGGCCAACGTCCTGACTTTC
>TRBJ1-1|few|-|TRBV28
CASSLPAREAFF
TGTGCCAGCAGTTTACCGGCCAGAGAAGCTTTCTTT
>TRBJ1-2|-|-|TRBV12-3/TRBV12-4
CASTKQGYGYTF
TGTGCCAGCACTAAACAGGGCTATGGCTACACCTTC
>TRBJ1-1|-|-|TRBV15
CATSGANTEAFF
TGTGCCACCAGCGGCGCGAACACTGAAGCTTTCTTT
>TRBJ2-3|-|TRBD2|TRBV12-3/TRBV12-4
CASSPSGGSTDTQYF
TGTGCCAGCAGCCCCAGCGGGGGGAGCACAGATACGCAGTATTTT
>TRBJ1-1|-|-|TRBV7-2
CASSRRNTEALF
TGTGCCAGCAGCCGTAGGAACACTGAAGCTCTCTTT
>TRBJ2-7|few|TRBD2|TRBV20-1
CSAWTSGAYEQYF
TGCAGTGCTTGGACTAGCGGCGCCTACGAGCAGTACTTC
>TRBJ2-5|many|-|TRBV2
CASSVRQGPPLQYF
TGTGCCAGCAGTGTTCGTCAGGGACCCCCTTTACAGTACTTC
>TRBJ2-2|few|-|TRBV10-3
CAISPFERVNTGELFF
TGTGCCATCAGTCCCTTCGAGCGGGTGAACACCGGGGAGCTGTTTTTT